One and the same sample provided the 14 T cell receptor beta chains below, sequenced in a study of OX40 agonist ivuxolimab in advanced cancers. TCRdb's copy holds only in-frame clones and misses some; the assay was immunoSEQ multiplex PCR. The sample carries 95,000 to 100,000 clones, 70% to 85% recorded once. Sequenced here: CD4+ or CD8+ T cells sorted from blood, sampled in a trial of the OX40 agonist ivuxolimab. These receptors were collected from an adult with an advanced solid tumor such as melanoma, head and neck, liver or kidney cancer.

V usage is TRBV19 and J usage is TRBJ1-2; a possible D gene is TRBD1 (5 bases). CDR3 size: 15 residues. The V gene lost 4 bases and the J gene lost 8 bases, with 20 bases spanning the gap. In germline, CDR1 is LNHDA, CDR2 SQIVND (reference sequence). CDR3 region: CASSTLGGTALGYTF. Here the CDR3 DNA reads TGTGCCAGTAGTACCTTGGGAGGGACGGCCCTGGGCTACACCTTC.

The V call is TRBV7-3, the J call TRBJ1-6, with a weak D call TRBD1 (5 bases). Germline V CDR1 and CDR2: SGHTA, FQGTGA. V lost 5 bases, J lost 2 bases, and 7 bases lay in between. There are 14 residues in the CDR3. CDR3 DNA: TGTGCCAGCAGCCTCAGGGCCTATAATTCACCCCTCCACTTT. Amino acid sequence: CASSLRAYNSPLHF.

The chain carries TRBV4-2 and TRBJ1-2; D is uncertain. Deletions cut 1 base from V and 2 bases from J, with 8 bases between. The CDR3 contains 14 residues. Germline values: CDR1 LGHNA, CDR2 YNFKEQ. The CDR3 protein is CASSQGPNNYGYTF. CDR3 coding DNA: TGTGCCAGCAGCCAAGGGCCAAACAACTATGGCTACACCTTC.

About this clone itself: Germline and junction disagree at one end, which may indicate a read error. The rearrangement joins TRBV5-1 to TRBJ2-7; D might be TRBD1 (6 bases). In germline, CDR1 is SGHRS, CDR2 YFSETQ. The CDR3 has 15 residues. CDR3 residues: CASSFTGIFSYEQYF. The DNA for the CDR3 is TGCGCCAGCAGCTTTACAGGGATATTCTCCTATGAGCAGTACTTC.

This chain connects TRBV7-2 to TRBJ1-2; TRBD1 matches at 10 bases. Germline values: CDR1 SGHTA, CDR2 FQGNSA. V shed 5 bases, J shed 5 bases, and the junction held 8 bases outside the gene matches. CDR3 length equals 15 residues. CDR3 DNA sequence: TGTGCCAGCAGCCAGACAGGGACAGGGGAGTATGGCTACACCTTC. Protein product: CASSQTGTGEYGYTF.

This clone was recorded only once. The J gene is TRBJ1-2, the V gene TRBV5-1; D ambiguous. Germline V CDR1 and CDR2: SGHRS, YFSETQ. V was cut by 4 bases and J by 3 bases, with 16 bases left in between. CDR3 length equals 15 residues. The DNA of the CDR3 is TGCGCCAGCAGCCCAAGCCACGGGAATTACTATGGCTACACCTTC. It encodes CASSPSHGNYYGYTF.

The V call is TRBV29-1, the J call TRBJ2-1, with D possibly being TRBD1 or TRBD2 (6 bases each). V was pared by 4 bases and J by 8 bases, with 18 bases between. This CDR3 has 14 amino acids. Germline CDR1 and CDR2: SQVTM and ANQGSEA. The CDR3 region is CSVAGGQGIDEQFF. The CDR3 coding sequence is TGCAGCGTTGCCGGGGGCCAGGGGATCGATGAGCAGTTCTTC.

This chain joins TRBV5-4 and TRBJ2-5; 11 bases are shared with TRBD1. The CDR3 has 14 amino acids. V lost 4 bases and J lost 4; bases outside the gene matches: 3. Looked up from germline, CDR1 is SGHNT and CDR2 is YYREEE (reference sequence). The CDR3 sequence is CASSRTGGAETQYF. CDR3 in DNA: TGTGCCAGCAGCCGGACAGGGGGCGCAGAGACCCAGTACTTC. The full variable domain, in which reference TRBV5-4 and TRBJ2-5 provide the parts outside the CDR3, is ETGVTQSPTHLIKTRGQQVTLRCSSQSGHNTVSWYQQALGQGPQFIFQYYREEENGRGNFPPRFSGLQFPNYSSELNVNALELDDSALYLCASSRTGGAETQYFGPGTRLLVL.

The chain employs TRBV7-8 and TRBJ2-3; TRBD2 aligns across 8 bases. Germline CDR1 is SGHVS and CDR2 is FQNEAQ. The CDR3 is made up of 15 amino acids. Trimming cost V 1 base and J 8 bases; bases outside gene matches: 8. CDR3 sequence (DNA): TGTGCCAGCAGCTTAGAACCTAGCGGGCGTGGTACGCAGTATTTT. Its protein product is CASSLEPSGRGTQYF.

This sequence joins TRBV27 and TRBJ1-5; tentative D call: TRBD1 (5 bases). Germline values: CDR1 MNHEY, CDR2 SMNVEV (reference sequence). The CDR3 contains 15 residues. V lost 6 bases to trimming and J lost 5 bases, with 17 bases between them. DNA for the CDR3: TGTGCCAGCAGGCCACGTCCAGGGTTGCATCAGCCCCAGCATTTT. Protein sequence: CASRPRPGLHQPQHF.

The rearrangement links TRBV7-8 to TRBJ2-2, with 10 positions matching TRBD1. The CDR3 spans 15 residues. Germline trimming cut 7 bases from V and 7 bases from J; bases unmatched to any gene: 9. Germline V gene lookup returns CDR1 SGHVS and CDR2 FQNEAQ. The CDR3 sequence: CASTGDRGVDGELFF. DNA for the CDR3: TGTGCCAGCACCGGGGACAGGGGAGTGGACGGGGAGCTGTTTTTT. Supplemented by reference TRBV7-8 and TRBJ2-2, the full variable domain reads GAGVSQSPRYKVAKRGQDVALRCDPISGHVSLFWYQQALGQGPEFLTYFQNEAQLDKSGLPSDRFFAERPEGSVSTLKIQRTQQEDSAVYLCASTGDRGVDGELFFGEGSRLTVL.

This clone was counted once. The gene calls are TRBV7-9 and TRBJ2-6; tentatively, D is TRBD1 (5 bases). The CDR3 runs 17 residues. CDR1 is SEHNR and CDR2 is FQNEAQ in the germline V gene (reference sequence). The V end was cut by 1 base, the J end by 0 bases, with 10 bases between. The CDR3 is CASSLVRQYSGANVLTF. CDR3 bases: TGTGCCAGCAGCTTAGTTAGACAGTACTCTGGGGCCAACGTCCTGACTTTC.

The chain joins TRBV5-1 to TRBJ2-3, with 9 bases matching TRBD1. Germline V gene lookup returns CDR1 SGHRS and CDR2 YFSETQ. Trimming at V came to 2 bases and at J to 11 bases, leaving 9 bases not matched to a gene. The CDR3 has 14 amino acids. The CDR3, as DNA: TGCGCCAGCAGCTTCGGACAGGGGCCCCGGGAGCAGTATTTT. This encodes CASSFGQGPREQYF. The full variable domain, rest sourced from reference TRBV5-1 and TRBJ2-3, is KAGVTQTPRYLIKTRGQQVTLSCSPISGHRSVSWYQQTPGQGLQFLFEYFSETQRNKGNFPGRFSGRQFSNSRSEMNVSTLELGDSALYLCASSFGQGPREQYFGPGTRLTVL.

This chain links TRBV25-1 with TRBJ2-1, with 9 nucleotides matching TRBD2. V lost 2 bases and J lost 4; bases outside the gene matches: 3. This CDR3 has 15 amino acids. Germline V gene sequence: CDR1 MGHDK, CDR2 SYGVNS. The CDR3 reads CASSERLAAYNEQFF. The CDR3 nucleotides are TGTGCCAGCAGTGAAAGACTAGCGGCTTACAATGAGCAGTTCTTC. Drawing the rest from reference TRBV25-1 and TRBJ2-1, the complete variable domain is EADIYQTPRYLVIGTGKKITLECSQTMGHDKMYWYQQDPGMELHLIHYSYGVNSTEKGDLSSESTVSRIRTEHFPLTLESARPSHTSQYLCASSERLAAYNEQFFGPGTRLTVL.